This T cell receptor beta chain is from a study of T-cell memory formation after mild COVID-19. Researchers used 5'RACE with constant-segment primers to make TCR alpha and TCR beta cDNA libraries that carry sample barcodes and UMIs. From the 5' RACE reads, TCRdb called clonotypes with MiXCR, one entry per CDR3 protein. The sample carries 470,000 or so distinct CDR3 sequences, 20% to 30% recorded once. Details on this clonotype: What it recognizes is unknown.

Study results and caveats: Contracting clones from day 15 to 85 had balanced CD4/CD8; later expanders favoured CD4+.

This CDR3 has 11 residues. Germline CDR1 is ENHRY and CDR2 is SYGVKD. V lost 7 bases, J lost 9 bases, and 10 bases lay in between. The rearrangement uses TRBV10-3 and TRBJ2-1; D not certain. The sequence was collected from an adult woman who had mild COVID-19 (a few samples of this study predate the infection). Cell type and time point are not known. Sequencing was carried out using PBMCs or a T cell subset sorted from them (not recorded which). The CDR3, as DNA: TGTGCCATCAAGGCCGGCGGTGAGCAGTTCTTC. This codes for CAIKAGGEQFF.